Sequencing of this T cell receptor (beta chain) was carried out in a study of cytomegalovirus exposure and HLA in healthy donors. Notes on the study in general: More clonal expansion characterized HLA-associated TCR beta chains than equally common others in a later analysis.

With 60 Vbeta and 13 Jbeta primers, the PCR was carried out. Assay: immunoSEQ multiplex PCR; the TCRdb copy retains only in-frame clones and omits some. Of about 140,000 clones listed, roughly 80% were seen once; the top ten hold 2.5% to 3.5%. A note on this clone: The antigen remains undetermined.

Germline assignment: CDR1 SGHTA and CDR2 FQGNSA. The CDR3 runs to 13 residues. V was trimmed by 5 bases and J by 14 bases, leaving 16 bases between them. The TCR was taken from a male donor in good health and CMV-seronegative. This chain links TRBV7-2 with TRBJ1-6; possible D gene TRBD1, 5 bases. The specimen was PBMCs. This CDR3 reads CASSPGLLGALHF. Here the CDR3 DNA reads TGTGCCAGCAGCCCGGGACTCCTTGGGGCCCTCCACTTT.